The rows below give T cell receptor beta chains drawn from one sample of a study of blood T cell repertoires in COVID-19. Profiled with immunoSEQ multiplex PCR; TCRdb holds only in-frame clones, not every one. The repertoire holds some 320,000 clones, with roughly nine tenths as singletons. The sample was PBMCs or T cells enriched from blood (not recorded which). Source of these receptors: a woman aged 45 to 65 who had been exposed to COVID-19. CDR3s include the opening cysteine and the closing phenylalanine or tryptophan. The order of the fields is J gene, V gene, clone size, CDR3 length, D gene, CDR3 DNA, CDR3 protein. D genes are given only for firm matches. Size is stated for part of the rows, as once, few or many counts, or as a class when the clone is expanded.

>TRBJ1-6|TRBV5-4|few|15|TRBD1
TGTGCCAGCAGACTTGGGACAGGGGAAAACTCACCCCTCCACTTT
CASRLGTGENSPLHF
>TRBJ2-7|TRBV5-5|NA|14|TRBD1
TGTGCCAGCAACAGACAGGGGAAGACCTACGAGCAGTACTTC
CASNRQGKTYEQYF
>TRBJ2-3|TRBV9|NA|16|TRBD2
TGTGCCAGCAGCGGCGGACTAGCGGGAGGCACAGATACGCAGTATTTT
CASSGGLAGGTDTQYF
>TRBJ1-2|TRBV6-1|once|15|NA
TGTGCCAGCAGTGAACCAGGAGGGGTAGGCTATGGCTACACCTTC
CASSEPGGVGYGYTF
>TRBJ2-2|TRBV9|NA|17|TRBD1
TGTGCCAGCAGCGTCGGCCTCGGACAGGGACGGGGCGGGGAGCTGTTTTTT
CASSVGLGQGRGGELFF
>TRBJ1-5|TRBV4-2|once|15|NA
TGTGCCAGCAGCCGAACTTCAGGGGGCAATCAGCCCCAGCATTTT
CASSRTSGGNQPQHF
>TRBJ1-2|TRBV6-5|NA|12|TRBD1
TGTGCCAGCAGTTACACAGGGGATGGCTACACCTTC
CASSYTGDGYTF
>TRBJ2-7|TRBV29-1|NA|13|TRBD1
TGCAGCGTGAGGGGACAGGGGGTCTACGAGCAGTACTTC
CSVRGQGVYEQYF
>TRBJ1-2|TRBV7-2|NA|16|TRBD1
TGTGCCAGCAGCCCCCCGAACCGGGACAGGAACTATGGCTACACCTTC
CASSPPNRDRNYGYTF
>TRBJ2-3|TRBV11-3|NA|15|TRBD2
TGTGCCAGCAGCCCGGGGGGGGAACTCACAGATACGCAGTATTTT
CASSPGGELTDTQYF
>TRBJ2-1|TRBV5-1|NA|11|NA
TGCGCCAGCAGCCTCTACGGGAATCAGTTCTTC
CASSLYGNQFF
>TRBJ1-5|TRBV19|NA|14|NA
TGTGCCAGTAGTATAGACAGGAACAATCAGCCCCAGCATTTT
CASSIDRNNQPQHF
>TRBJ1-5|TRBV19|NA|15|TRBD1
TGTGCCAGTAGGGTAGGGGGCAAGATAAGTCAGCCCCAGCATTTT
CASRVGGKISQPQHF
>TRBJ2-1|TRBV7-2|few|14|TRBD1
TGTGCCAGTAGGGTAGACAGGGCTTACAATGAGCAGTTCTTC
CASRVDRAYNEQFF
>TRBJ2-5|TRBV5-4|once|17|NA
TGTGCCAGCAGCTTATCTTCAGGGAGCGGTAGGGGGGAGACCCAGTACTTC
CASSLSSGSGRGETQYF
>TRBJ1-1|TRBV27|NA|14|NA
TGTGCCAGCAGTTTCATAGGACAGACCCCTGAAGCTTTCTTT
CASSFIGQTPEAFF
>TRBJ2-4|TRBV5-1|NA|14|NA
TGCGCCAGCAGCTTGGGGTCGGGAAAAAACATTCAGTACTTC
CASSLGSGKNIQYF
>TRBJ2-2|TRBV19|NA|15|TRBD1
TGTGCCAGTCGGACAGGGGGCGCAGGTTCCGGGGAGCTGTTTTTT
CASRTGGAGSGELFF
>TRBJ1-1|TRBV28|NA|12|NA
TGTGCCAGCAGTTTAATTTGGAGAGAAGCTTTCTTT
CASSLIWREAFF
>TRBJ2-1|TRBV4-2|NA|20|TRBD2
TGTGCCAGCAGCCATCTCATGGCTAGCGGGGGGCTGAGCTCCTACAATGAGCAGTTCTTC
CASSHLMASGGLSSYNEQFF
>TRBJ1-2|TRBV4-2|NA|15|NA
TGTGCCAGCAGCCAAGAAGCGGTGGGTAACTATGGCTACACCTTC
CASSQEAVGNYGYTF
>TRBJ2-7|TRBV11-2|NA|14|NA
TGTGCCAGCAGCTTGGCAGGGAGGACCTACGAGCAGTACTTC
CASSLAGRTYEQYF
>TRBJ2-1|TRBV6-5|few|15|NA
TGTGCCAGCGACGAGGCACAGACAGCGTACAATGAGCAGTTCTTC
CASDEAQTAYNEQFF
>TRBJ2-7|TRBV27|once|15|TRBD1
TGTGCCAGCAGCCCCTATACGGGACAGGTCTACGAGCAGTACTTC
CASSPYTGQVYEQYF
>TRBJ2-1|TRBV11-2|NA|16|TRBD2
TGTGCCAGCAGCTCCCCCCTAGCGGGGTTTTACAATGAGCAGTTCTTC
CASSSPLAGFYNEQFF
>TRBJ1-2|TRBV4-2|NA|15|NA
TGTGCCAGCAGCCAAGATCAGCAGGGCGGCTATGGCTACACCTTC
CASSQDQQGGYGYTF
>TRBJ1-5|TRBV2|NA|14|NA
TGTGCCAGCAGCTCGGACGGGGTTGGGAAGCCCCAGCATTTT
CASSSDGVGKPQHF
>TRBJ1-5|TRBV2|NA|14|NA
TGTGCCAGCAGTGTATCAGGGGCTCGCCAGCCCCAGCATTTT
CASSVSGARQPQHF
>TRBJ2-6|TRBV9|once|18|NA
TGTGCCAGCAGCGTAGCGCCCACTGGGGGCACTGGGGCCAACGTCCTGACTTTC
CASSVAPTGGTGANVLTF
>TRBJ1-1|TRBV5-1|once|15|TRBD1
TGCGCCAGCAGCTCGGGCAGGACAGGGCGGACTGAAGCTTTCTTT
CASSSGRTGRTEAFF
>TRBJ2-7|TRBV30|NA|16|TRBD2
TGTGCCTGGAGTGAACCTAGCGGGGGTACAGCCTACGAGCAGTACTTC
CAWSEPSGGTAYEQYF
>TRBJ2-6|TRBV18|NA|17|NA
TGTGCCAGCTCACCACCGGCAGCGTACTCTGGGGCCAACGTCCTGACTTTC
CASSPPAAYSGANVLTF
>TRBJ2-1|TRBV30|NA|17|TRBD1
TGTGCCTGGGGTGACAGGGGATTTGCGGGGCGGGGAAATGAGCAGTTCTTC
CAWGDRGFAGRGNEQFF
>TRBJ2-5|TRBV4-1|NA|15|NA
TGCGCCAGCAGCCAAGGGCCAGGGGCACAAGAGACCCAGTACTTC
CASSQGPGAQETQYF
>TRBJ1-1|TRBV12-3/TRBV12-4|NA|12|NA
TGTGCCAGCACCCCACGGCGGGGAAGGGCTTTCTTT
CASTPRRGRAFF
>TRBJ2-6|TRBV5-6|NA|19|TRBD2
TGTGCCAGCAGCCCGCTAGCGGGGGGCATAAACCCTGGGGCCAACGTCCTGACTTTC
CASSPLAGGINPGANVLTF
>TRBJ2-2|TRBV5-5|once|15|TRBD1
TGTGCCAGCAGCCCGGGGACAGTCGCCACCGGGGAGCTGTTTTTT
CASSPGTVATGELFF
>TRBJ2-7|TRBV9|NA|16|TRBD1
TGTGCCAGCAGCGTAGGATTGGGACAGGGGGCCAACGAGCAGTACTTC
CASSVGLGQGANEQYF
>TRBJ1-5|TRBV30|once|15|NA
TGTGCCTGGAGTCTCGGCCCCGAGGTCAATCAGCCCCAGCATTTT
CAWSLGPEVNQPQHF
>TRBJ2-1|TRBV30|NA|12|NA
TGTGCCTGGAGTGCGGGACATCGTGAGCAGTTCTTC
CAWSAGHREQFF
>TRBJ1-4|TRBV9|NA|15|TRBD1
TGTGCCAGCAGCGTGACAGGGGCGACTAATGAAAAACTGTTTTTT
CASSVTGATNEKLFF
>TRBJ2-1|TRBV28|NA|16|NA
TGTGCCAGCAGTCCTCCGGGAAGGGTAGGGCACAATGAGCAGTTCTTC
CASSPPGRVGHNEQFF
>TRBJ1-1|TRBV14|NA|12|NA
TGTGCCAGCAGCTTAATGAACACTGAAGCTTTCTTT
CASSLMNTEAFF